Following are 26 T cell receptor beta chains from one sample sequenced in a study of T cells in localized non-small cell lung cancer. The method was immunoSEQ multiplex PCR; TCRdb's version includes in-frame clones alone and lacks a portion of them. The sample comprises approximately 21,000 clones, roughly 90% of which are singletons, and 25% to 30% rests with the top ten. The source was peripheral blood mononuclear cells, collected before any cancer treatment. The receptor source for this set is a male donor aged 60 or older with stage II lung adenocarcinoma.

This clone was seen a few times. The V and J genes are TRBV4-2 and TRBJ1-1; D is ambiguous. Per germline, CDR1 LGHNA and CDR2 YNFKEQ. This CDR3 spans 14 amino acids. Trimming left V 0 bases short and J 2 bases short, with 7 bases between. In nucleotides, the CDR3 is TGTGCCAGCAGCCAAGACGGATCTAACACTGAAGCTTTCTTT. Protein product: CASSQDGSNTEAFF.

The rearrangement uses TRBV5-1 and TRBJ1-5, with D possibly matching TRBD1 (6 bases). Germline CDR1 and CDR2: SGHRS and YFSETQ. The V end lost 5 bases, the J end lost 6 bases, and 15 bases lay between the germline ends. The CDR3 has 14 amino acids. DNA of the CDR3: TGCGCCAGCAGTCCAGGGGAGGCAGGTCAGCCCCAGCATTTT. It codes for CASSPGEAGQPQHF.

The chain combines TRBV21-1 with TRBJ1-1; the table's D call, TRBD1, has no DNA check behind it. TRBV21-1 is listed as a pseudogene. The CDR3 contains 18 residues. Written as DNA, the CDR3 is TGTGCCAGCAGCAAAGCTTGTATTGGGGGCTCCTTTTCCGCTGAAGCTTTCTTT. Amino acids: CASSKACIGGSFSAEAFF.

The rearrangement links TRBV7-9 to TRBJ2-3; the D gene is possibly TRBD2 (5 bases). V was pared by 1 base and J by 4 bases, with 9 bases between. The germline V gene encodes CDR1 SEHNR and CDR2 FQNEAQ (reference sequence). This CDR3 is built from 14 residues. The CDR3 coding sequence is TGTGCCAGCAGCTTAGGTAGCGCGGCAGATACGCAGTATTTT. The encoded protein is CASSLGSAADTQYF. The full variable domain, with the rest looked up from reference TRBV7-9 and TRBJ2-3, is DTGVSQNPRHKITKRGQNVTFRCDPISEHNRLYWYRQTLGQGPEFLTYFQNEAQLEKSRLLSDRFSAERPKGSFSTLEIQRTEQGDSAMYLCASSLGSAADTQYFGPGTRLTVL.

This chain joins TRBV28 and TRBJ2-7; D is unclear. From germline, CDR1 is MDHEN and CDR2 SYDVKM. The CDR3 length is 13 residues. V dropped 2 bases and J dropped 6 bases, with 11 bases sitting between them. CDR3 nucleotides: TGTGCCAGCAGTTTACCGCGGAATAGCGAGCAGTACTTC. Residues: CASSLPRNSEQYF.

V usage is TRBV6-5 and J usage is TRBJ1-5; D ambiguous. The CDR3 runs to 14 residues. Trimming removed 0 bases from V and 2 bases from J, with 5 bases in between. Germline CDR1 reads MNHEY; CDR2 reads SVGAGI. The CDR3 protein is CASSYSSGNQPQHF. The CDR3 DNA is TGTGCCAGCAGTTACTCGTCCGGCAATCAGCCCCAGCATTTT.

The chain carries TRBV19 and TRBJ1-3, with 7 nucleotides matching TRBD1. The germline V gene encodes CDR1 LNHDA and CDR2 SQIVND (reference sequence). This CDR3 contains 15 residues. Losses at the gene ends were 10 bases for V and 2 bases for J; bases not matched to a gene: 11. The DNA for the CDR3 is TGTGCCACTCATTACAGGGGAAGGACTGGAAACACCATATATTTT. Protein sequence: CATHYRGRTGNTIYF.

This clone showed up just once. The chain carries TRBV9 and TRBJ2-3, with 7 bases identical to TRBD2. The germline V gene has CDR1 SGDLS and CDR2 YYNGEE. This CDR3 is 15 amino acids long. V shed 3 bases, J shed 1 base, and the junction held 5 bases outside the gene matches. CDR3 in DNA: TGTGCCAGCAGCGCCCACAGCGGGGGCACAGATACGCAGTATTTT. Its translation: CASSAHSGGTDTQYF.

The CDR3, as DNA: TGTGCCAGTAGTTTAATGGATCAGCCCCAGCATTTT. It encodes CASSLMDQPQHF. The chain uses TRBV19 and TRBJ1-5; D is unclear. This CDR3 spans 12 amino acids. The V gene lost 5 bases and the J gene lost 5 bases, with 7 bases spanning the gap. CDR1 and CDR2 (germline): LNHDA, SQIVND (reference sequence).

V and J are TRBV7-2 and TRBJ2-1; 9 bases map to TRBD1. Trimming at V came to 4 bases and at J to 1 base, leaving 2 bases not matched to a gene. Germline V gene data show CDR1 as SGHTA and CDR2 as FQGNSA. The CDR3 totals 15 residues. The CDR3 sequence: CASSSGQGSYNEQFF. CDR3 coding DNA: TGTGCCAGCAGCTCCGGACAGGGGTCCTACAATGAGCAGTTCTTC. Full variable domain (outside the CDR3, taken from reference TRBV7-2 and TRBJ2-1): GAGVSQSPSNKVTEKGKDVELRCDPISGHTALYWYRQSLGQGLEFLIYFQGNSAPDKSGLPSDRFSAERTGGSVSTLTIQRTQQEDSAVYLCASSSGQGSYNEQFFGPGTRLTVL.

This clone appeared a few times. The V call is TRBV28, the J call TRBJ2-3; D not resolved. Trimming cost V 5 bases and J 5 bases, with 14 bases left between them. The CDR3 extends over 14 amino acids. Germline V gene lookup returns CDR1 MDHEN and CDR2 SYDVKM. The CDR3 loop reads CASSALRKRDTQYF. The CDR3 bases are TGTGCCAGCAGTGCACTAAGAAAGAGAGATACGCAGTATTTT.

The rearrangement links TRBV9 to TRBJ2-2, with TRBD2 identical over 9 bases. The trim removed 0 bases at V and 1 base at J, leaving 7 bases unmatched. The CDR3 runs to 18 residues. CDR1 is SGDLS, CDR2 YYNGEE, per germline. DNA for the CDR3: TGTGCCAGCAGCGTAGTTGCGGGAGGGCCAGGGAACACCGGGGAGCTGTTTTTT. Encoded protein: CASSVVAGGPGNTGELFF.

The J gene is TRBJ2-5, the V gene TRBV7-2; TRBD2 matches at 8 bases. Germline loops: CDR1 SGHTA, CDR2 FQGNSA. The CDR3 extends over 16 amino acids. The ends lost 5 bases at V and 2 bases at J; junction bases unmatched: 10. The CDR3 reads CASSPGLGRSQETQYF. CDR3 bases: TGTGCCAGCAGCCCGGGACTAGGGCGAAGTCAAGAGACCCAGTACTTC.

The chain uses TRBV10-3 and TRBJ2-1, with D perhaps matching TRBD2 (6 bases). The CDR3 contains 14 residues. Germline CDR1 is ENHRY and CDR2 is SYGVKD. V lost 6 bases, J lost 0 bases, and 9 bases lay in between. CDR3 nucleotides: TGTGCCATCAGGGGAGGAAGCTCCTACAATGAGCAGTTCTTC. Protein: CAIRGGSSYNEQFF.

The chain employs TRBV20-1 and TRBJ1-2; D not resolved. Germline loops: CDR1 DFQATT, CDR2 SNEGSKA (reference sequence). The CDR3 runs 11 residues. Between the trimmed V and J ends, which lost 6 bases and 4 bases, there was a span of 9 bases. The CDR3 coding sequence is TGCAGTGCGGTAGGGAGCTATGGCTACACCTTC. Protein: CSAVGSYGYTF.

V usage is TRBV29-1 and J usage is TRBJ2-1, with D perhaps TRBD2 (5 bases). CDR3 size: 16 residues. Trimming removed 7 bases at V and 6 bases at J, with 25 bases between. Germline lookup yields CDR1 SQVTM and CDR2 ANQGSEA. CDR3 DNA: TGCAGCGGTGTCCTCCCCCTGCTAGCCCCAACCAATGAGCAGTTCTTC. It codes for CSGVLPLLAPTNEQFF.

The chain joins TRBV15 to TRBJ1-3; D uncertain. CDR1 and CDR2 from the germline V gene are LNHNV and YYDKDF (reference sequence). Trimming removed 8 bases at V and 4 bases at J, with 6 bases between. This CDR3 has 11 residues. CDR3 nucleotides: TGTGCCACCGCTAGGGGAAACACCATATATTTT. This codes for CATARGNTIYF.

The J gene is TRBJ2-5, the V gene TRBV5-8; D perhaps matches TRBD2 (6 bases). V gave up 7 bases and J gave up 0 bases, with 19 bases separating them. CDR1 is SGHTS and CDR2 is YDEGEE in the germline V gene. This CDR3 is 16 amino acids long. DNA of the CDR3: TGTGCCAGCTCACTTGTTCGGGAGCTTTACCAAGAGACCCAGTACTTC. Translating gives CASSLVRELYQETQYF.

This clone was seen more than once but under ten times. This chain uses TRBV5-1 with TRBJ1-1; TRBD1 agrees at 7 bases. The CDR3 sequence is 14 residues long. The germline CDR1 and CDR2 sequences are SGHRS and YFSETQ. J gave up 8 bases and V 1 base, and 8 bases lay outside the gene matches. CDR3 DNA: TGCGCCAGCAGCTTGATTAGGGGGCCGGGGGAAGCTTTCTTT. Its translation: CASSLIRGPGEAFF. The variable domain in full, completed from reference TRBV5-1 and TRBJ1-1, reads KAGVTQTPRYLIKTRGQQVTLSCSPISGHRSVSWYQQTPGQGLQFLFEYFSETQRNKGNFPGRFSGRQFSNSRSEMNVSTLELGDSALYLCASSLIRGPGEAFFGQGTRLTVV.

The rearrangement links TRBV5-1 to TRBJ1-5; 8 nucleotides line up with TRBD1. Germline V CDR1 and CDR2: SGHRS, YFSETQ. The CDR3 runs to 15 residues. Trimming took 4 bases from V and 6 from J; bases not matched to a gene: 9. The CDR3 protein is CASSPGTGDRQPQHF. As DNA, the CDR3 is TGCGCCAGCAGCCCCGGGACAGGTGACCGTCAGCCCCAGCATTTT. The whole variable domain, remainder taken from reference TRBV5-1 and TRBJ1-5, is KAGVTQTPRYLIKTRGQQVTLSCSPISGHRSVSWYQQTPGQGLQFLFEYFSETQRNKGNFPGRFSGRQFSNSRSEMNVSTLELGDSALYLCASSPGTGDRQPQHFGDGTRLSIL.

The V and J genes are TRBV5-1 and TRBJ1-1, with unresolved D. This CDR3 is 13 amino acids long. Trimming cost V 0 bases and J 3 bases, with 6 bases left between them. CDR1 SGHRS and CDR2 YFSETQ come from the germline V gene. CDR3 region: CASSLAQDTEAFF. CDR3 nucleotide sequence: TGCGCCAGCAGCTTGGCCCAGGACACTGAAGCTTTCTTT.

The V gene is TRBV6-1, the J gene TRBJ2-1; 10 bases map to TRBD2. Trimming cost V 0 bases and J 5 bases; bases outside gene matches: 7. The CDR3 loop spans 17 amino acids. Per germline, CDR1 MNHNS and CDR2 SASEGT. CDR3: CASSEAPLAGIDNEQFF. DNA for the CDR3: TGTGCCAGCAGTGAAGCGCCACTAGCGGGAATCGACAATGAGCAGTTCTTC.

The gene calls are TRBV4-1 and TRBJ2-4; a weak D match, TRBD2 (5 bases). The germline V gene encodes CDR1 MGHRA and CDR2 YSYEKL. Trimming left V 4 bases short and J 10 bases short, with 26 bases between. CDR3 size: 17 residues. CDR3 loop: CASSPLDGERTYRIQYF. As DNA, the CDR3 is TGCGCCAGCAGCCCACTAGACGGGGAGCGGACCTATCGGATTCAGTACTTC.

The chain uses TRBV19 and TRBJ2-4; D is possibly TRBD1 (5 bases). The CDR3 consists of 14 residues. Germline CDR1 LNHDA, CDR2 SQIVND (reference sequence). Trimming stripped 3 bases from V and 0 bases from J, with 6 bases between. In DNA form, the CDR3 reads TGTGCCAGTAGTATGGGGCTAGCCAAAAACATTCAGTACTTC. Protein sequence: CASSMGLAKNIQYF.

The chain uses TRBV29-1 and TRBJ2-7; TRBD1 aligns across 8 bases. CDR3 length: 13 residues. Germline V gene data show CDR1 as SQVTM and CDR2 as ANQGSEA. The trim removed 5 bases at V and 6 bases at J, leaving 9 bases unmatched. The chain's CDR3 is CSVRRQGKSEQYF. In DNA form, the CDR3 reads TGCAGCGTTCGGAGACAGGGGAAGAGCGAGCAGTACTTC.

The rearrangement links TRBV27 to TRBJ2-5; 7 bases match TRBD2. Germline loops: CDR1 MNHEY, CDR2 SMNVEV (reference sequence). The junction had 13 bases not matched to a gene; V was cut back by 4 bases and J by 2 bases. CDR3 length: 17 amino acids. In DNA, the CDR3 is TGTGCCAGCAGTTCAACCCGGTCACTAGCGCTACAAGAGACCCAGTACTTC. It codes for CASSSTRSLALQETQYF.